These 28 T cell receptor beta chains share one sample of origin, sequenced in a study of blood T cell repertoires in COVID-19. Assay used: immunoSEQ multiplex PCR; TCRdb lists only in-frame clones, some missing. The repertoire holds 40,000 to 45,000 clones, approximately 87% seen once, with 3.5% to 5% in the top ten. Sequencing was carried out using peripheral blood. These receptors were obtained from a man between 35 and 55 years old with COVID-19, enrolled during active disease.

The chain joins TRBV6-4 to TRBJ2-3; 8 positions agree with TRBD2. The trim removed 2 bases at V and 1 base at J, leaving 2 bases unmatched. Germline assignment: CDR1 MRHNA and CDR2 SNTAGT. The length of the CDR3 is 15 residues. In DNA form, the CDR3 reads TGTGCCAGCAGTGACGAAGCGGGAGGCACAGATACGCAGTATTTT. It is translated as CASSDEAGGTDTQYF.

The rearrangement joins TRBV10-2 to TRBJ1-3, with 7 positions matching TRBD1. The V gene's germline CDR1 is WSHSY and CDR2 SAAADI. There are 17 residues in the CDR3. V was clipped by 6 bases and J by 2 bases; unmatched bases: 13. The CDR3 region is CASRELTGSNTGNTIYF. CDR3 DNA sequence: TGCGCCAGCAGGGAACTGACAGGGTCTAATACTGGAAACACCATATATTTT.

V and J are TRBV6-5 and TRBJ2-7, with 7 bases that match TRBD1. This CDR3 is built from 13 residues. Germline CDR1 is MNHEY and CDR2 is SVGAGI. V was pared by 6 bases and J by 7 bases, with 9 bases of the junction left unmatched. This CDR3 is CASRGTELREQYF. The CDR3 nucleotides read TGTGCCAGCAGGGGGACAGAATTGAGAGAGCAGTACTTC.

The chain has TRBV7-8 and TRBJ1-1; tentative D call: TRBD1 (5 bases). Germline CDR1 reads SGHVS; CDR2 reads FQNEAQ. The CDR3 contains 14 residues. V shed 2 bases and J shed 6 bases, with 13 bases lying between them. CDR3 in amino acids: CASSLYDRGAEAFF. In DNA form, the CDR3 reads TGTGCCAGCAGCTTATACGACCGGGGGGCTGAAGCTTTCTTT.

This clone has more than one count but fewer than ten. The V call is TRBV2, the J call TRBJ2-2; 8 positions agree with TRBD1. Germline-derived CDR1 and CDR2 are SNHLY and FYNNEI. The CDR3 length is 15 residues. V dropped 7 bases and J dropped 1; count of bases not matched to a gene: 5. The CDR3 bases are TGTGCCAGCAATGTAGGGACAGGGAACACCGGGGAGCTGTTTTTT. Translated: CASNVGTGNTGELFF.

This chain joins TRBV10-3 and TRBJ2-3, with D tentatively TRBD2 (7 bases). V was pared by 3 bases and J by 1 base, with 8 bases between. CDR3 length equals 14 residues. Germline V gene lookup returns CDR1 ENHRY and CDR2 SYGVKD. The CDR3 sequence is CAISDGGRTDTQYF. CDR3 coding DNA: TGTGCCATCAGTGACGGGGGGCGCACAGATACGCAGTATTTT.

The chain has TRBV2 and TRBJ1-1; 9 positions match TRBD1. V trimming: 5 bases; J trimming: 6 bases; junction bases outside the gene matches: 13. CDR1 SNHLY and CDR2 FYNNEI come from the germline V gene. The CDR3 length is 16 residues. CDR3 sequence: CASSLRQGGTLSEAFF. CDR3 sequence (DNA): TGTGCCAGCAGTCTGCGACAGGGGGGAACCCTCTCTGAAGCTTTCTTT.

This chain joins TRBV7-9 and TRBJ1-1; D unclear. This CDR3 comprises 13 residues. Germline CDR1 and CDR2: SEHNR and FQNEAQ (reference sequence). V was pared by 1 base and J by 1 base, with 4 bases between. The chain's CDR3 is CASSLGANTEAFF. Here the CDR3 DNA reads TGTGCCAGCAGCTTAGGGGCGAACACTGAAGCTTTCTTT.

V gene TRBV29-1 combines with J gene TRBJ1-2; possibly TRBD1 for D (6 bases). CDR1 is SQVTM, CDR2 ANQGSEA, per germline. The CDR3 consists of 12 residues. V lost 6 bases to trimming and J lost 5 bases, with 13 bases between them. CDR3 region: CSVPRGGYGYTF. The DNA for the CDR3 is TGCAGCGTACCCAGGGGAGGGTATGGCTACACCTTC.

This chain connects TRBV4-2 to TRBJ1-4; tentatively, D is TRBD1 (6 bases). Germline loops: CDR1 LGHNA, CDR2 YNFKEQ. The CDR3 is made up of 15 amino acids. The V and J ends lost 2 bases and 5 bases respectively, with 12 bases between them. This CDR3 is CASSQHNTGNEKLFF. Here the CDR3 DNA reads TGTGCCAGCAGCCAACACAACACAGGGAATGAAAAACTGTTTTTT.

V is TRBV3-1 (or the pseudogene TRBV3-2) and J is TRBJ1-2; 9 bases match TRBD1. CDR3 length equals 14 residues. With 1 base clipped from V and 4 bases from J, the junction kept 1 base outside the gene matches. Germline CDR1 LGHDT, CDR2 YNNKEL (reference sequence). CDR3 DNA sequence: TGTGCCAGCAGCCAAGGGACAGGGGCCTATGGCTACACCTTC. Translated: CASSQGTGAYGYTF.

This chain links TRBV11-3 with TRBJ2-1; 14 bases are a match to TRBD2. Unmatched junction bases numbered 12, after V lost 5 bases and J lost 0 bases. In germline, CDR1 is SGHNT, CDR2 YENEEA. The CDR3 covers 20 residues. The chain's CDR3 is CASSPWTSGGLERSYNEQFF. CDR3 bases: TGTGCCAGCAGCCCCTGGACTAGCGGGGGGCTGGAACGCTCCTACAATGAGCAGTTCTTC.

The rearrangement links TRBV28 to TRBJ1-4; the D gene is possibly TRBD1 (6 bases). V was clipped by 5 bases and J by 5 bases, with 15 bases between them. The CDR3 consists of 15 residues. Germline-derived CDR1 and CDR2 are MDHEN and SYDVKM. CDR3 protein: CASSPPTGSNEKLFF. The CDR3 DNA is TGTGCCAGCAGTCCGCCGACAGGTTCCAATGAAAAACTGTTTTTT.

The chain recombines TRBV9 with TRBJ2-5, with 10 bases fitting TRBD2. The V gene end was trimmed by 4 bases and the J gene end by 3 bases; junction bases not matched to a gene: 12. This CDR3 is built from 17 residues. Germline CDR1 and CDR2: SGDLS and YYNGEE. The CDR3 sequence is CASSSPAGGLGEETQYF. Here the CDR3 DNA reads TGTGCCAGCAGCTCCCCAGCGGGGGGGCTAGGCGAAGAGACCCAGTACTTC.

The V gene is TRBV9, the J gene TRBJ2-5; D not certain. CDR3 length: 14 residues. The germline V gene encodes CDR1 SGDLS and CDR2 YYNGEE. V was shortened by 0 bases and J by 5 bases, with 11 bases between the two germline ends. As DNA, the CDR3 is TGTGCCAGCAGCGTAGACTACACGCGGGAGACCCAGTACTTC. Translation gives CASSVDYTRETQYF.

The J gene is TRBJ2-3, the V gene TRBV28, with TRBD2 identical over 7 bases. The CDR3 runs 15 residues. J gave up 5 bases and V 3 bases, and 8 bases lay outside the gene matches. Looked up from germline, CDR1 is MDHEN and CDR2 is SYDVKM. Written as DNA, the CDR3 is TGTGCCAGCAGTTTTGCGGGGGACCGGGGAGATACGCAGTATTTT. This encodes CASSFAGDRGDTQYF.

The chain employs TRBV29-1 and TRBJ2-3; 10 positions agree with TRBD1. This CDR3 is 13 amino acids long. In germline, CDR1 is SQVTM, CDR2 ANQGSEA. J gave up 5 bases and V 7 bases, and 6 bases lay outside the gene matches. The CDR3 nucleotides read TGCAGCGGTGACAGGGGGCAGGTAGATACGCAGTATTTT. Its protein product is CSGDRGQVDTQYF.

This clone has more than one count but fewer than ten. Here the CDR3 reads CASSLREGQYEQYF. In nucleotides, the CDR3 is TGTGCCAGCAGCTTGCGGGAGGGCCAATACGAGCAGTACTTC. The chain couples TRBV11-2 to TRBJ2-7; 9 bases match TRBD2. The CDR3 is made up of 14 amino acids. V gave up 3 bases and J gave up 4 bases; unmatched junction bases: 4. Germline V CDR1 and CDR2: SGHAT, FQNNGV.

This sequence joins TRBV30 and TRBJ2-1, with 8 bases that match TRBD1. The junction had 6 bases not matched to a gene; V was cut back by 0 bases and J by 8 bases. CDR1 and CDR2 from the germline V gene are GTSNPN and SVGIG (reference sequence). CDR3 length: 14 residues. The CDR3 spells CAWSVGQGRDEQFF. The CDR3 DNA is TGTGCCTGGAGTGTAGGACAGGGCAGGGATGAGCAGTTCTTC.

This sequence joins TRBV7-9 and TRBJ2-5; 10 positions match TRBD2. The junction had 7 bases not matched to a gene; V was cut back by 1 base and J by 5 bases. The CDR3 loop spans 16 amino acids. Germline CDR1 reads SEHNR; CDR2 reads FQNEAQ (reference sequence). As DNA, the CDR3 is TGTGCCAGCAGCTTAGGAATTAGCGGGAGGTGGGAGACCCAGTACTTC. As protein: CASSLGISGRWETQYF. Supplemented by reference TRBV7-9 and TRBJ2-5, the full variable domain reads DTGVSQNPRHKITKRGQNVTFRCDPISEHNRLYWYRQTLGQGPEFLTYFQNEAQLEKSRLLSDRFSAERPKGSFSTLEIQRTEQGDSAMYLCASSLGISGRWETQYFGPGTRLLVL.

The V and J genes are TRBV5-1 and TRBJ2-5; 7 positions match TRBD2. Germline V lookup: CDR1 SGHRS, CDR2 YFSETQ. J gave up 0 bases and V 4 bases, and 9 bases lay outside the gene matches. The length of the CDR3 is 16 residues. This CDR3 reads CASSPPLASYQETQYF. The DNA of the CDR3 is TGCGCCAGCAGCCCCCCACTAGCGTCGTACCAAGAGACCCAGTACTTC.

The rearrangement joins TRBV11-2 to TRBJ2-7; TRBD2 agrees at 7 bases. Germline V CDR1 and CDR2: SGHAT, FQNNGV. CDR3 length: 16 residues. The ends lost 6 bases at V and 6 bases at J; junction bases unmatched: 17. In DNA form, the CDR3 reads TGTGCCAGCAGTGGATGGAGCGGGACCCTAAAGAGCGAGCAGTACTTC. It codes for CASSGWSGTLKSEQYF.

The CDR3 sequence: CASSLRGFGGGNQPQHF. The CDR3 nucleotides read TGTGCCAGCAGCCTGAGGGGGTTTGGGGGCGGCAATCAGCCCCAGCATTTT. The J gene is TRBJ1-5, the V gene TRBV5-6, with D tentatively TRBD1 (6 bases). Trimming shortened V by 4 bases and J by 2 bases, and 19 bases separated the two germline ends. CDR1 SGHDT and CDR2 YYEEEE come from the germline V gene. The CDR3 loop spans 17 amino acids.

The rearrangement joins TRBV14 to TRBJ2-1; D is possibly TRBD2 (6 bases). CDR1 is SGHDN and CDR2 is FVKESK in the germline V gene. V lost 3 bases and J 4 bases, leaving 19 bases between the germline ends. This CDR3 has 17 amino acids. DNA for the CDR3: TGTGCCAGCAGCCATAGGGATGGTAGCGGTCATTACAATGAGCAGTTCTTC. Protein sequence: CASSHRDGSGHYNEQFF.

The V and J genes are TRBV7-9 and TRBJ2-7, with D possibly TRBD1 on 5 matching bases. The CDR3 runs 15 residues. Deletions cut 8 bases from V and 0 bases from J, with 17 bases between. The germline V gene has CDR1 SEHNR and CDR2 FQNEAQ (reference sequence). CDR3 sequence: CASAPTQGSSYEQYF. The CDR3 DNA reads TGTGCCAGCGCGCCAACCCAGGGATCCTCCTACGAGCAGTACTTC.

On this clone: The same CDR3 arises from other DNA sequences in this sample as well. The DNA for the CDR3 is TGTGCCAGCAGCGCCGGGACAGTCGGCAATCAGCCCCAGCATTTT. It encodes CASSAGTVGNQPQHF. This chain connects TRBV27 to TRBJ1-5; 7 bases match TRBD1. Germline lookup yields CDR1 MNHEY and CDR2 SMNVEV (reference sequence). The CDR3 runs 15 residues. J was trimmed by 2 bases and V by 6 bases; bases with no gene match: 7.

The V call is TRBV7-9, the J call TRBJ1-4, with D unresolved. This CDR3 spans 15 amino acids. Trimming left V 2 bases short and J 0 bases short, with 7 bases between. CDR1 SEHNR and CDR2 FQNEAQ come from the germline V gene (reference sequence). As DNA, the CDR3 is TGTGCCAGCAGCTTATCCGGGGCAACTAATGAAAAACTGTTTTTT. It is translated as CASSLSGATNEKLFF.

Written as DNA, the CDR3 is TGCAGCGGCCTTAACATGAACACTGAAGCTTTCTTT. It codes for CSGLNMNTEAFF. The chain uses TRBV29-1 and TRBJ1-1; no definite D call. V lost 7 bases to trimming and J lost 0 bases, with 9 bases between them. The CDR3 sequence is 12 residues long. The germline V gene has CDR1 SQVTM and CDR2 ANQGSEA.